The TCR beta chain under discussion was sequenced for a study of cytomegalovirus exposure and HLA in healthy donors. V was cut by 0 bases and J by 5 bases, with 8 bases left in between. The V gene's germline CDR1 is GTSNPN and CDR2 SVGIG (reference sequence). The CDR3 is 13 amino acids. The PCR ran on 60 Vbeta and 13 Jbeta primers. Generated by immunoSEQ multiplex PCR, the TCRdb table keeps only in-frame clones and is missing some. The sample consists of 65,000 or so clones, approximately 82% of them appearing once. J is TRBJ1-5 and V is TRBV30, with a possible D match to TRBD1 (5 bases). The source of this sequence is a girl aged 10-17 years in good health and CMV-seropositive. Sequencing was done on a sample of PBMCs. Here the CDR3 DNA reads TGTGCCTGGAGTGTAGGGGTGGATCAGCCCCAGCATTTT. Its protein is CAWSVGVDQPQHF.